Below, 29 T cell receptor beta chains from the same sample are listed, as sequenced in a study of T-cell memory formation after mild COVID-19. Each CDR3 protein is one row after TCRdb ran MiXCR on the 5' RACE reads. Counted here are roughly 280,000 distinct CDR3 sequences, approximately 8% occurring once; the ten biggest clones make up approximately 23%. The sequencing input was PBMCs or a T cell subset sorted from them (not recorded which). These receptor sequences come from a man between 18 and 29 years old who had mild COVID-19 (a few samples of this study predate the infection). Cell type and time point are not known.

This clonotype was counted only a few times. The chain links TRBV7-2 to TRBJ2-5; possibly TRBD1 for D (5 bases). V lost 5 bases to trimming and J lost 5 bases, with 15 bases between them. This CDR3 region has 14 residues. CDR1 and CDR2 from the germline V gene are SGHTA and FQGNSA. The CDR3 DNA reads TGTGCCAGCAGCCCTGGGTTAGGGGTTGAGACCCAGTACTTC. Translated, it gives CASSPGLGVETQYF.

There are many counts of this clonotype. The chain has TRBV5-1 and TRBJ1-1; possibly TRBD1 for D (5 bases). V was clipped by 6 bases and J by 3 bases, with 15 bases between them. Germline assignment: CDR1 SGHRS and CDR2 YFSETQ. The CDR3 runs to 14 residues. The CDR3 protein is CASTLDGGDTEAFF. CDR3 nucleotide sequence: TGCGCCAGCACCCTGGATGGGGGTGACACTGAAGCTTTCTTT.

At least ten counts were recorded for this clonotype. The chain employs TRBV6-6 and TRBJ2-1; no definite D call. The CDR3 totals 15 residues. Trimming pared 7 bases from V and 8 bases from J, leaving 21 bases between. Germline V gives CDR1 MNHNY, CDR2 SVGAGI (reference sequence). The CDR3 coding sequence is TGTGCCAGCACCCCAACGGACGTTGAGCTTGATGAGCAGTTCTTC. This sequence encodes CASTPTDVELDEQFF.

The V gene is TRBV28, the J gene TRBJ2-7, with D possibly being TRBD1 (5 bases). CDR3 length equals 13 residues. Germline CDR1 MDHEN, CDR2 SYDVKM. V lost 6 bases and J 4 bases, leaving 13 bases between the germline ends. The CDR3 DNA follows: TGTGCCAGCAGACCGTCCAGGGTATACGAGCAGTACGTC. This codes for CASRPSRVYEQYV.

This clonotype has only a few counts. The chain joins TRBV6-5 to TRBJ2-7; D may be TRBD1 (6 bases). CDR1 MNHEY and CDR2 SVGAGI come from the germline V gene. The CDR3 totals 13 residues. V was trimmed by 5 bases and J by 4 bases, leaving 12 bases between them. CDR3 coding DNA: TGTGCCAGCAGTCCCATGCAGGGGTACGAGCAGTACGTC. Protein: CASSPMQGYEQYV.

The rearrangement joins TRBV5-1 to TRBJ2-1; D remains ambiguous. The length of the CDR3 is 15 residues. Germline V gene sequence: CDR1 SGHRS, CDR2 YFSETQ. Trimming pared 0 bases from V and 5 bases from J, leaving 12 bases between. The CDR3 loop is CASSLGRPRNNEQFF. CDR3 nucleotides: TGCGCCAGCAGCTTGGGACGGCCTCGAAACAATGAGCAGTTCTTC.

The gene calls are TRBV19 and TRBJ2-2; D gene uncertain. This CDR3 is built from 14 residues. From germline, CDR1 is LNHDA and CDR2 SQIVND (reference sequence). The ends were cut back, 3 bases at V and 1 base at J, with 6 bases in the middle. The CDR3, as DNA: TGTGCCAGTAGTATTACCGGGAACACCGGGGAGCTGTTTTTT. Amino acids: CASSITGNTGELFF.

In its sample, this clonotype was seen a few times. The CDR3 loop reads CASSVGDIQETQYF. DNA for the CDR3: TGTGCCAGCAGCGTAGGGGACATTCAAGAGACCCAGTACTTC. The J gene is TRBJ2-5, the V gene TRBV9; D may be TRBD1 (6 bases). Germline CDR1 and CDR2: SGDLS and YYNGEE. The CDR3 spans 14 residues. Between the trimmed V and J ends, which lost 0 bases and 2 bases, there was a span of 8 bases. Based on the CDR3 plus reference TRBV9 and TRBJ2-5, the full variable domain is DSGVTQTPKHLITATGQRVTLRCSPRSGDLSVYWYQQSLDQGLQFLIQYYNGEERAKGNILERFSAQQFPDLHSELNLSSLELGDSALYFCASSVGDIQETQYFGPGTRLLVL.

This clonotype was seen repeatedly, ten times or more. The chain has TRBV11-2 and TRBJ1-4; weak D call: TRBD1 (6 bases). CDR3 length: 15 residues. Germline lookup yields CDR1 SGHAT and CDR2 FQNNGV. Between the trimmed V and J ends, which lost 5 bases and 0 bases, there was a span of 10 bases. CDR3 in DNA: TGTGCCAGCAGCGGAGGGGGTCCAACTAATGAAAAACTGTTTTTT. Protein sequence: CASSGGGPTNEKLFF.

The gene calls are TRBV2 and TRBJ2-1, with D uncertain. The CDR3 runs to 15 residues. Germline-derived CDR1 and CDR2 are SNHLY and FYNNEI. V was clipped by 2 bases and J by 2 bases, with 10 bases between them. The CDR3 here is CASSERAGAYNEQFF. DNA for the CDR3: TGTGCCAGCAGTGAAAGGGCAGGAGCCTACAATGAGCAGTTCTTC.

The J gene is TRBJ2-2, the V gene TRBV23-1; no firm D call. TRBV23-1 carries the ORF label, with uncertain function. V was pared by 7 bases and J by 1 base, with 10 bases between. This CDR3 has 14 residues. The CDR3: CASILTENTGELFF. The CDR3 nucleotides read TGCGCCAGCATCCTGACTGAGAACACCGGGGAGCTGTTTTTT.

V gene TRBV4-3 combines with J gene TRBJ2-7; 9 positions agree with TRBD2. The CDR3 contains 15 residues. Germline CDR1 is LGHNA and CDR2 is YSLEER. V gave up 1 base and J gave up 3 bases; unmatched junction bases: 4. This chain's CDR3 is CASSQALTSGYEQYF. The CDR3 nucleotides are TGCGCCAGCAGCCAAGCTCTGACTAGCGGCTACGAGCAGTACTTC.

This chain joins TRBV4-1 and TRBJ2-5, with a weak D call TRBD1 (6 bases). The CDR3 is 14 residues long. Deletions cut 2 bases from V and 3 bases from J, with 10 bases between. CDR1 MGHRA and CDR2 YSYEKL come from the germline V gene. The CDR3 region is CASSQSPGEETQYF. The CDR3 DNA is TGCGCCAGCAGCCAATCCCCAGGGGAAGAGACCCAGTACTTC.

To note about this clonotype: The germline gene is not matched at one end of the junction; a read error may be the cause. The chain carries TRBV7-2 and TRBJ2-7; D unclear. The germline CDR1 and CDR2 sequences are SGHTA and FQGNSA. CDR3 length: 14 residues. The DNA for the CDR3 is TGTGTCAGCACCGTCGAAAGGAGCTCCTACGAGCAGTACTTC. Amino acid sequence: CVSTVERSSYEQYF.

A few counts support this clonotype. This sequence joins TRBV28 and TRBJ2-5; possible D gene TRBD2, 5 bases. V lost 6 bases to trimming and J lost 7 bases, with 18 bases between them. CDR3 length equals 14 residues. Germline assignment: CDR1 MDHEN and CDR2 SYDVKM. The CDR3, as DNA: TGTGCCAGCAGCTCCGGGAAGCTCCCGGGGACCCAGTACTTC. It is translated as CASSSGKLPGTQYF.

This clonotype was seen only a few times. J is TRBJ2-3 and V is TRBV7-2; TRBD1 or TRBD2 may be the D gene (6 bases each). Germline-derived CDR1 and CDR2 are SGHTA and FQGNSA. Between the trimmed V and J ends, which lost 7 bases and 5 bases, there was a span of 13 bases. The CDR3 spans 13 residues. This CDR3 reads CASKEGGKDTQYF. The CDR3 DNA sequence: TGTGCCAGCAAGGAGGGGGGCAAAGATACGCAGTATTTT.

V is TRBV5-4 and J is TRBJ2-5; a weak D match, TRBD2 (6 bases). Germline V gives CDR1 SGHNT, CDR2 YYREEE (reference sequence). V was pared by 4 bases and J by 1 base, with 11 bases between. The CDR3 is made up of 14 amino acids. This CDR3 is CASSPRGSQETQYF. In DNA form, the CDR3 reads TGTGCCAGCAGCCCACGGGGGTCCCAAGAGACCCAGTACTTC.

This clonotype was observed at least ten times. This sequence joins TRBV4-3 and TRBJ2-1; TRBD1 agrees at 7 bases. CDR1 and CDR2 from the germline V gene are LGHNA and YSLEER. CDR3 length equals 14 residues. The junction had 8 bases not matched to a gene; V was cut back by 5 bases and J by 7 bases. In nucleotides, the CDR3 is TGCGCCAGCAGCGTACAGGGGCGCGGGAATGAGCAGTTCTTC. Residues: CASSVQGRGNEQFF.

This chain links TRBV7-6 with TRBJ1-2; D is unclear. Trimming shortened V by 1 base and J by 0 bases, and 9 bases separated the two germline ends. The CDR3 is 15 amino acids. Germline V gives CDR1 SGHVS, CDR2 FNYEAQ. CDR3 in amino acids: CASSLESSSNYGYTF. The CDR3 region has the DNA TGTGCCAGCAGCTTAGAGTCTTCATCTAACTATGGCTACACCTTC.

In regard to this clonotype: Germline is not matched at one junction end, which may reflect a read error. The chain combines TRBV4-3 with TRBJ2-1, with TRBD1 as a possible D gene (5 bases). The V gene's germline CDR1 is LGHNA and CDR2 YSLEER. The CDR3 is made up of 11 amino acids. The CDR3 region has the DNA TGCGCCAGCAGCCATGGGGCAGGGCAGGTCTTC. This encodes CASSHGAGQVF.

This clonotype was counted a few times. This chain connects TRBV19 to TRBJ2-2; D not resolved. The CDR3 runs to 13 residues. Germline CDR1 reads LNHDA; CDR2 reads SQIVND (reference sequence). The V end was cut by 5 bases, the J end by 3 bases, with 7 bases between. The CDR3 spells CASSQDHTGELFF. The CDR3 DNA reads TGTGCCAGTAGTCAGGATCACACCGGGGAGCTGTTTTTT.

This clonotype was found many times. The V gene is TRBV10-3, the J gene TRBJ2-1; 10 bases map to TRBD1. Trimming removed 11 bases from V and 6 bases from J; junction bases left unmatched: 4. CDR3 size: 12 residues. CDR1 ENHRY and CDR2 SYGVKD come from the germline V gene. The CDR3 region has the DNA TGTGCCCTGAGGACAGGGGGCAATGAGCAGTTCTTC. Translating gives CALRTGGNEQFF.

This clonotype was observed a few times. The chain links TRBV20-1 to TRBJ2-3; D perhaps matches TRBD1 (6 bases). Germline CDR1 and CDR2: DFQATT and SNEGSKA (reference sequence). The V end lost 4 bases, the J end lost 1 base, and 15 bases lay between the germline ends. This CDR3 spans 15 amino acids. The CDR3 sequence: CSATARQEGTDTQYF. CDR3 DNA: TGCAGTGCTACCGCACGACAGGAGGGCACAGATACGCAGTATTTT.

This chain joins TRBV6-5 and TRBJ2-2; no reliable D call. Trimming stripped 1 base from V and 1 base from J, with 7 bases between. The CDR3 runs 15 residues. Per the germline V gene, CDR1 is MNHEY and CDR2 is SVGAGI. CDR3 protein: CASSYFSGNTGELFF. Here the CDR3 DNA reads TGTGCCAGCAGTTACTTCTCAGGGAACACCGGGGAGCTGTTTTTT.

In this sample, this clonotype turned up many times. One end of the junction varies from germline; a read error may be responsible. V is TRBV7-2 and J is TRBJ2-1; perhaps TRBD2 as D (5 bases). There are 14 residues in the CDR3. Germline V gene sequence: CDR1 SGHTA, CDR2 FQGNSA. The CDR3 nucleotides read TGTGCCAGCAGCCTAGCCCCCTCCTACAATGAGCAGTTCTTC. Protein sequence: CASSLAPSYNEQFF.

This clonotype was seen only a few times. The chain joins TRBV7-8 to TRBJ2-5; 9 nucleotides match TRBD1. Germline CDR1 is SGHVS and CDR2 is FQNEAQ. CDR3 length equals 15 residues. Germline trimming cut 3 bases from V and 3 bases from J; bases unmatched to any gene: 5. CDR3 loop: CASSLEGQGKETQYF. The CDR3 DNA follows: TGTGCCAGCAGCTTGGAGGGACAGGGCAAAGAGACCCAGTACTTC.

This clonotype was found a few times. The J gene is TRBJ2-3, the V gene TRBV7-2, with 7 bases matching TRBD2. Germline V gene data show CDR1 as SGHTA and CDR2 as FQGNSA. Unmatched junction bases numbered 8, after V lost 2 bases and J lost 3 bases. The CDR3 sequence is 16 residues long. The chain's CDR3 is CASSLSIGGGTDTQYF. In DNA, the CDR3 is TGTGCCAGCAGCTTAAGTATCGGGGGAGGGACAGATACGCAGTATTTT. Variable domain in full (rest from reference TRBV7-2 and TRBJ2-3): GAGVSQSPSNKVTEKGKDVELRCDPISGHTALYWYRQSLGQGLEFLIYFQGNSAPDKSGLPSDRFSAERTGGSVSTLTIQRTQQEDSAVYLCASSLSIGGGTDTQYFGPGTRLTVL.

This clonotype was found a few times. This chain connects TRBV18 to TRBJ2-7; D is uncertain. From germline, CDR1 is KGHSH and CDR2 LQKENI. The CDR3 sequence is 12 residues long. The V end lost 2 bases, the J end lost 3 bases, and 5 bases lay between the germline ends. CDR3 amino acids: CASSPGRYEQYV. The DNA for the CDR3 is TGTGCCAGCTCACCAGGACGCTACGAGCAGTACGTC.

V is TRBV9 and J is TRBJ2-3, with D perhaps matching TRBD2 (6 bases). The CDR3 sequence is 15 residues long. Germline lookup yields CDR1 SGDLS and CDR2 YYNGEE. The V and J ends lost 0 bases and 8 bases respectively, with 16 bases between them. Written as DNA, the CDR3 is TGTGCCAGCAGCGTAGAATGGGGAGGAATGAGTACGCAGTATTTT. It codes for CASSVEWGGMSTQYF.